This record covers a single TCR beta chain. Its antigen is not known. Germline loops: CDR1 SGHVS, CDR2 FQNEAQ. The J segment lost 5 bases and the V segment lost 3 bases, leaving 10 bases of the junction unmatched. The CDR3 contains 17 residues. The data were taken from a study of cytomegalovirus exposure and HLA in healthy donors. Study at large: Tens of millions of unique TCRs from HLA-typed donors made up an early data release. Study-level findings and limits: Excluded: some indistinguishable V segments such as TRBV6-2 and TRBV6-3. Common viral pathogens seemed, in a later analysis, to connect with several of the most significant clusters. The authors later linked a missense DCLRE1C variant to TCR beta V- and J-gene trimming.

PCR used 60 Vbeta primers and 13 Jbeta primers. Repertoires were generated with immunoSEQ multiplex PCR, while TCRdb's copy carries only in-frame clones and drops some. The table lists nearly 110,000 clones, about 70% of them singletons. This receptor was identified in a female donor in good health and CMV-seronegative. The specimen was PBMCs. The chain carries TRBV7-8 and TRBJ2-1; 10 bases align to TRBD2. The CDR3 DNA sequence: TGTGCCAGCAGCTTGGCCCCCCGACTAGCGGGCAACAATGAGCAGTTCTTC. Translation gives CASSLAPRLAGNNEQFF.